Below, 27 T cell receptor beta chains from the same sample are listed, as sequenced in a study of cytomegalovirus exposure and HLA in healthy donors. The study ran its PCR with 60 Vbeta and 13 Jbeta primers. Some clones are missing from TCRdb's copy, which holds only in-frame ones; the method was immunoSEQ multiplex PCR. The sample consists of a few hundred thousand clones, about 86% of them appearing once. The sequencing input was PBMCs. These receptor sequences come from a woman aged 60-70 years in good health and CMV-seropositive.

The chain employs TRBV7-6 and TRBJ2-2; D gene unclear. Looked up from germline, CDR1 is SGHVS and CDR2 is FNYEAQ. The CDR3 covers 14 residues. Trimming stripped 5 bases from V and 1 base from J, with 8 bases between. The CDR3 region is CASSPRWNTGELFF. In DNA form, the CDR3 reads TGTGCCAGCAGCCCTCGTTGGAACACCGGGGAGCTGTTTTTT.

The rearrangement links TRBV18 to TRBJ2-7; TRBD1 matches 9 bases. The CDR3 is 15 residues long. V was clipped by 5 bases and J by 4 bases; unmatched bases: 9. The germline V gene has CDR1 KGHSH and CDR2 LQKENI. CDR3 DNA sequence: TGTGCCAGCTCAAGAGGGGGACAGGGTAATTACGAGCAGTACTTC. Translating it yields CASSRGGQGNYEQYF.

The chain couples TRBV2 to TRBJ2-5; 11 nucleotides line up with TRBD2. Germline V gene lookup returns CDR1 SNHLY and CDR2 FYNNEI. V lost 6 bases and J lost 5; bases outside the gene matches: 5. The CDR3 has 14 amino acids. CDR3: CASRTSGNLETQYF. The CDR3, as DNA: TGTGCCAGCAGGACTAGCGGGAATTTGGAGACCCAGTACTTC.

This clone has only one observation. Other DNA sequences of this sample code for an identical CDR3. The genes are TRBV27 and TRBJ2-7; a weak D match, TRBD2 (5 bases). Trimming took 2 bases from V and 1 from J, leaving 6 bases between them. The germline V gene has CDR1 MNHEY and CDR2 SMNVEV (reference sequence). This CDR3 is built from 13 residues. CDR3 protein: CASSLEGSYEQYF. CDR3 nucleotides: TGTGCCAGCAGTTTAGAGGGTTCCTACGAGCAGTACTTC.

The chain uses TRBV10-2 and TRBJ1-1; 7 positions agree with TRBD1. Germline CDR1 is WSHSY and CDR2 is SAAADI. The ends lost 8 bases at V and 3 bases at J; junction bases unmatched: 9. This CDR3 contains 14 residues. CDR3 sequence: CASDRTGGDTEAFF. The CDR3 nucleotides read TGCGCCAGCGATAGGACAGGCGGGGACACTGAAGCTTTCTTT.

This clone was seen a handful of times. This chain connects TRBV10-2 to TRBJ1-1; 9 bases are a match to TRBD1. The CDR3 is 15 residues long. The junction had 11 bases not matched to a gene; V was cut back by 7 bases and J by 5 bases. In germline, CDR1 is WSHSY, CDR2 SAAADI. CDR3 region: CASIDRGSIGTEAFF. The CDR3 bases are TGCGCCAGCATCGACAGGGGGTCGATAGGGACTGAAGCTTTCTTT.

The chain has TRBV29-1 and TRBJ1-1; D gene ambiguous. The CDR3 covers 11 residues. Germline CDR1 and CDR2: SQVTM and ANQGSEA. V was pared by 4 bases and J by 13 bases, with 16 bases between. The CDR3 here is CSVVGYKIGFF. CDR3 DNA sequence: TGCAGCGTTGTCGGGTACAAGATAGGTTTCTTT.

This clone was seen more than once but under ten times. This rearrangement joins TRBV2 to TRBJ2-7; TRBD1 aligns across 9 bases. CDR1 is SNHLY, CDR2 FYNNEI, per germline. The V segment lost 6 bases and the J segment 13 bases; nucleotides outside the gene matches: 10. The CDR3 has 12 amino acids. CDR3 DNA: TGTGCCAGCAGCCTGTCCCGGGACAGGGTATACTTC. Translated: CASSLSRDRVYF.

The gene calls are TRBV9 and TRBJ1-2; D unclear. The V end was cut by 0 bases, the J end by 2 bases, with 17 bases between. The CDR3 sequence is 17 residues long. Germline loops: CDR1 SGDLS, CDR2 YYNGEE. CDR3 DNA sequence: TGTGCCAGCAGCGTAGAAGCGGCCTCAAGAACGAACTATGGCTACACCTTC. Translation: CASSVEAASRTNYGYTF.

The V and J genes are TRBV5-1 and TRBJ2-5; TRBD2 matches 7 bases. The DNA end is a closer match to TRBJ2-7, so the J assignment may be wrong. CDR1 and CDR2 (germline): SGHRS, YFSETQ. The CDR3 has 16 amino acids. The CDR3 nucleotides read TGCGCCAGCAGCTTAACGACAGCGGGGATGACCTACGAGCAGTACTTC. Protein sequence: CASSLTTAGMTYEQYF.

V is TRBV11-2 and J is TRBJ2-1; D is unclear. Per the germline V gene, CDR1 is SGHAT and CDR2 is FQNNGV. The CDR3 has 15 residues. V was clipped by 3 bases and J by 0 bases, with 9 bases between them. CDR3 amino acids: CASSFAESSYNEQFF. The DNA of the CDR3 is TGTGCCAGCAGCTTCGCCGAGAGCTCCTACAATGAGCAGTTCTTC.

V usage is TRBV5-1 and J usage is TRBJ2-1; 7 bases align to TRBD2. Germline V gene data show CDR1 as SGHRS and CDR2 as YFSETQ. The CDR3 consists of 12 residues. Trimming at V came to 4 bases and at J to 7 bases, leaving 2 bases not matched to a gene. This CDR3 is CASSGGGNEQFF. Written as DNA, the CDR3 is TGCGCCAGCAGCGGGGGGGGTAATGAGCAGTTCTTC.

The chain has TRBV2 and TRBJ2-1, with a weak D call TRBD1 (7 bases). Per germline, CDR1 SNHLY and CDR2 FYNNEI. The V end was cut by 3 bases, the J end by 4 bases, with 25 bases between. The CDR3 spans 19 residues. The CDR3 bases are TGTGCCAGCAGTGATCCTGATCAGGCAGGGGGGTTTGCATACAATGAGCAGTTCTTC. Its protein product is CASSDPDQAGGFAYNEQFF.

V is TRBV11-3 and J is TRBJ2-3; maybe TRBD2 (6 bases). Germline V gives CDR1 SGHNT, CDR2 YENEEA. This CDR3 has 16 residues. V lost 6 bases, J lost 2 bases, and 18 bases lay in between. CDR3 protein: CASRLRDWPDTDTQYF. CDR3 sequence (DNA): TGTGCCAGCAGGCTCCGGGACTGGCCAGACACAGATACGCAGTATTTT.

The rearrangement joins TRBV6-1 to TRBJ1-5, with 7 positions matching TRBD1. V was pared by 5 bases and J by 7 bases, with 8 bases of the junction left unmatched. The CDR3 is made up of 14 amino acids. Looked up from germline, CDR1 is MNHNS and CDR2 is SASEGT. The DNA of the CDR3 is TGTGCCAGCAGTCTCGGACAGGAAGGACAGCCCCAGCATTTT. Protein: CASSLGQEGQPQHF.

This clone has just a few counts. The chain carries TRBV27 and TRBJ1-1; no reliable D call. Germline V gene sequence: CDR1 MNHEY, CDR2 SMNVEV (reference sequence). The CDR3 sequence is 13 residues long. The V and J ends lost 2 bases and 1 base respectively, with 5 bases between them. The CDR3 loop is CASSLRGNTEAFF. The CDR3 coding sequence is TGTGCCAGCAGTTTACGGGGGAACACTGAAGCTTTCTTT.

The V and J genes are TRBV19 and TRBJ2-1, with 10 bases lining up with TRBD2. Trimming cost V 7 bases and J 4 bases; bases outside gene matches: 7. This CDR3 is built from 15 residues. Germline CDR1 reads LNHDA; CDR2 reads SQIVND (reference sequence). CDR3 nucleotide sequence: TGTGCCAGTACCCCAGGACTAGCGGCTTACAATGAGCAGTTCTTC. Encoded protein: CASTPGLAAYNEQFF. Full variable domain (rest looked up from reference TRBV19 and TRBJ2-1): DGGITQSPKYLFRKEGQNVTLSCEQNLNHDAMYWYRQDPGQGLRLIYYSQIVNDFQKGDIAEGYSVSREKKESFPLTVTSAQKNPTAFYLCASTPGLAAYNEQFFGPGTRLTVL.

The chain links TRBV4-1 to TRBJ1-1; possibly TRBD1 for D (6 bases). There are 14 residues in the CDR3. Germline V gene sequence: CDR1 MGHRA, CDR2 YSYEKL. Between the trimmed V and J ends, which lost 5 bases and 6 bases, there was a span of 16 bases. The CDR3 region has the DNA TGCGCCAGCAGCACATTACAGGGCTTCGCTGAAGCTTTCTTT. Residues: CASSTLQGFAEAFF.

The V and J genes are TRBV7-9 and TRBJ2-1; 14 bases align to TRBD2. The CDR3 has 15 amino acids. CDR1 and CDR2 (germline): SEHNR, FQNEAQ (reference sequence). The junction had 4 bases not matched to a gene; V was cut back by 3 bases and J by 9 bases. CDR3 protein: CASSLLTSGRAEQFF. The CDR3 DNA is TGTGCCAGCAGCTTGTTGACTAGCGGGAGGGCTGAGCAGTTCTTC.

The rearrangement uses TRBV2 and TRBJ1-2; possible D gene TRBD1, 6 bases. V was pared by 2 bases and J by 4 bases, with 8 bases between. CDR3 length equals 13 residues. Germline-derived CDR1 and CDR2 are SNHLY and FYNNEI. CDR3 sequence (DNA): TGTGCCAGCAGTGAAACAGGGAGCTATGGCTACACCTTC. Translated: CASSETGSYGYTF.

The chain recombines TRBV7-6 with TRBJ2-7; 7 bases are shared with TRBD2. This CDR3 has 17 amino acids. From germline, CDR1 is SGHVS and CDR2 FNYEAQ. V shed 0 bases, J shed 2 bases, and the junction held 10 bases outside the gene matches. CDR3 region: CASSLAPGGSPPYEQYF. In DNA form, the CDR3 reads TGTGCCAGCAGCTTAGCCCCGGGGGGTAGCCCTCCCTACGAGCAGTACTTC.

The chain couples TRBV28 to TRBJ2-2, with 8 bases lining up with TRBD2. The V gene end was trimmed by 1 base and the J gene end by 5 bases; junction bases not matched to a gene: 12. The CDR3 runs 18 residues. The germline gives CDR1 MDHEN, CDR2 SYDVKM. CDR3 amino acids: CASSLSPGLVIRTGELFF. The CDR3 nucleotides are TGTGCCAGCAGTTTATCCCCGGGACTAGTCATCAGAACCGGGGAGCTGTTTTTT. The full variable domain, its missing parts supplied by reference TRBV28 and TRBJ2-2, is DVKVTQSSRYLVKRTGEKVFLECVQDMDHENMFWYRQDPGLGLRLIYFSYDVKMKEKGDIPEGYSVSREKKERFSLILESASTNQTSMYLCASSLSPGLVIRTGELFFGEGSRLTVL.

The chain joins TRBV7-2 to TRBJ1-5; tentative D call: TRBD1 (6 bases). Germline V gives CDR1 SGHTA, CDR2 FQGNSA. The V end lost 3 bases, the J end lost 4 bases, and 10 bases lay between the germline ends. The CDR3 has 14 amino acids. CDR3: CASSFEGENQPQHF. The CDR3 coding sequence is TGTGCCAGCAGCTTTGAGGGGGAAAATCAGCCCCAGCATTTT.

The rearrangement uses TRBV7-2 and TRBJ1-3; D might be TRBD1 (6 bases). Trimming cost V 2 bases and J 0 bases, with 8 bases left between them. This CDR3 is built from 15 residues. Germline V gives CDR1 SGHTA, CDR2 FQGNSA. The DNA for the CDR3 is TGTGCCAGCAGCTTAAGGACAGCCTCTGGAAACACCATATATTTT. Encoded protein: CASSLRTASGNTIYF.

This rearrangement joins TRBV6-6 to TRBJ1-2; 8 bases are shared with TRBD1. The CDR3 loop spans 14 amino acids. V trimming: 7 bases; J trimming: 2 bases; junction bases outside the gene matches: 6. Germline V CDR1 and CDR2: MNHNY, SVGAGI (reference sequence). The CDR3 bases are TGTGCCAGCACCAGGACAGGGAGGAACTATGGCTACACCTTC. It translates to CASTRTGRNYGYTF.

The chain has TRBV6-1 and TRBJ2-2; 11 bases are shared with TRBD2. The V gene's germline CDR1 is MNHNS and CDR2 SASEGT. The CDR3 sequence is 15 residues long. The V gene end was trimmed by 4 bases and the J gene end by 5 bases; junction bases not matched to a gene: 3. The DNA for the CDR3 is TGTGCCAGCAGTGCTGGACTAGCGGGTACCGGGGAGCTGTTTTTT. Translation gives CASSAGLAGTGELFF.

The chain couples TRBV19 to TRBJ2-1, with 7 bases fitting TRBD2. The junction had 8 bases not matched to a gene; V was cut back by 5 bases and J by 7 bases. CDR3 length equals 14 residues. Germline values: CDR1 LNHDA, CDR2 SQIVND (reference sequence). Here the CDR3 reads CASSSGGGWNEQFF. The CDR3, as DNA: TGTGCCAGTAGTTCGGGGGGAGGGTGGAATGAGCAGTTCTTC. Based on the CDR3 plus reference TRBV19 and TRBJ2-1, the full variable domain is DGGITQSPKYLFRKEGQNVTLSCEQNLNHDAMYWYRQDPGQGLRLIYYSQIVNDFQKGDIAEGYSVSREKKESFPLTVTSAQKNPTAFYLCASSSGGGWNEQFFGPGTRLTVL.